The rows below give T cell receptor beta chains drawn from one sample of a study of T-cell memory formation after mild COVID-19. TCRdb re-analysed the 5' RACE reads in MiXCR, keeping a single row per CDR3 protein. The sample consists of roughly 190,000 distinct CDR3 sequences, 15% to 20% of them appearing once. The sequenced sample consisted of PBMCs or a T cell subset sorted from them (not recorded which). These receptors were obtained from an adult woman who had mild COVID-19 (a few samples of this study predate the infection). Cell type and time point are not known. Each CDR3 is given with its conserved first and last residue. A D gene is named only where the DNA matches it firmly. Clone size appears in some rows only: once, few, many, or a class for an expanded clone.

j_call v_call clone_size d_call cdr3_nt cdr3_aa
TRBJ2-7 TRBV29-1 . TRBD1 TGCAGCGTTAAAACAGGGGGCTACGAGCAGTACTTC CSVKTGGYEQYF
TRBJ2-2 TRBV25-1 few TRBD2 TGTGCCAGCAGTGAGGGCCTAGCGGGAGTACAGAACACCGGGGAGCTGTTTTTT CASSEGLAGVQNTGELFF
TRBJ2-1 TRBV15 few . TGTGCCACCAGCAGAGATCGAGGGATCAATGAGCAGTTCTTC CATSRDRGINEQFF
TRBJ2-2 TRBV5-1 few . TGCGCCAGCAGCTTGGACAGGATGGCCGGGGAGCTGTTTTTT CASSLDRMAGELFF
TRBJ2-5 TRBV5-1 few TRBD2 TGCGCCAGCAGCTTGCAGGTAGCGGGAAAAGAGACCCAGTACTTC CASSLQVAGKETQYF
TRBJ1-6 TRBV4-1 few . TGCGCCAGCAGCCAAGAGGGGAGGGGATCACCCCTCCACTTT CASSQEGRGSPLHF
TRBJ1-2 TRBV14 few . TGTGCCAGCAGTCGCAATAGAGGGCATCTTGGCTACACCTTC CASSRNRGHLGYTF
TRBJ2-2 TRBV24-1 . . TGTGCCACCAGTGAGTACGGCAGGGGCCCGCGGGACACCGGGGAGCTGTTTTTT CATSEYGRGPRDTGELFF
TRBJ2-1 TRBV20-1 . TRBD2 TGCAGTGCTAGGCGCCTAGCGGGAGGGCTGAATGAGCAGTTCTTC CSARRLAGGLNEQFF
TRBJ1-3 TRBV7-6 few . TGTGCCAGCAGCTTAAGGCAGCCTGGAAACACCATATATTTT CASSLRQPGNTIYF
TRBJ1-2 TRBV2 few . TGTGCCAGCAAACCCGGACAGTATGGCTACACCTTC CASKPGQYGYTF
TRBJ2-5 TRBV4-1 . . TGCGCCAGCAGCCAAGCGGGGTCGGGGAGAGAGACCCAGTACTTC CASSQAGSGRETQYF
TRBJ1-2 TRBV4-3 few . TGCGCCAGCAGCCAAGAGGTGGGCCATGGCTACACCTTC CASSQEVGHGYTF
TRBJ2-1 TRBV4-1 . TRBD2 TGCGCCAGCAGCCAAGATCCTAGCGGGGGGACCTACAATGAGCAGTTCTTC CASSQDPSGGTYNEQFF
TRBJ1-5 TRBV6-5 . TRBD1 TGTGCCAGCAGCCAGGACAGGGCGAGGCAGCCCCAGCATTTT CASSQDRARQPQHF
TRBJ1-2 TRBV19 . . TGTGCCAGTAGCGGACGGGACTATGGCTACACCTTC CASSGRDYGYTF
TRBJ1-2 TRBV29-1 . TRBD1 TGCAGCGTCGTGACAGGGGGCGACTATGGCTACACCTTC CSVVTGGDYGYTF
TRBJ2-7 TRBV7-3 . TRBD1 TGTGCCAGCAGCTCGACAGGGCTTGAGCAGTACTTC CASSSTGLEQYF